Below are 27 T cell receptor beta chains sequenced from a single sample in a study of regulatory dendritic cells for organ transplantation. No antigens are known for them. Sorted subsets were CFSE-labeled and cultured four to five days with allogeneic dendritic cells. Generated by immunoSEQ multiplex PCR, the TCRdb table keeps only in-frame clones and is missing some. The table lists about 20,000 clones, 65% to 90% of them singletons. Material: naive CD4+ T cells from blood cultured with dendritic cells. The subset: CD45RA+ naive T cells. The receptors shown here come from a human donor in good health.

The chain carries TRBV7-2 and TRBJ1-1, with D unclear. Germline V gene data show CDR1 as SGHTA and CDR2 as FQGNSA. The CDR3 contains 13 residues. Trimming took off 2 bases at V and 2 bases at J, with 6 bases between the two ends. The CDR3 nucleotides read TGTGCCAGCAGCTTACCCGTAAACACTGAAGCTTTCTTT. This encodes CASSLPVNTEAFF.

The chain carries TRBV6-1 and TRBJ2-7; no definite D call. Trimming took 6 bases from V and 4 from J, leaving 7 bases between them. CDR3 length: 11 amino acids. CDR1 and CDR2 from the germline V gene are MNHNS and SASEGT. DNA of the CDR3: TGTGCCAGCAGCAATCAATACGAGCAGTACTTC. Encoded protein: CASSNQYEQYF.

The CDR3 region is CASSFWPTGSETQYF. The CDR3 DNA reads TGTGCCAGCAGCTTTTGGCCGACAGGGTCAGAGACCCAGTACTTC. The rearrangement uses TRBV5-4 and TRBJ2-5, with 7 bases identical to TRBD1. CDR1 and CDR2 from the germline V gene are SGHNT and YYREEE (reference sequence). The J segment lost 4 bases and the V segment lost 2 bases, leaving 8 bases of the junction unmatched. The CDR3 length is 15 residues.

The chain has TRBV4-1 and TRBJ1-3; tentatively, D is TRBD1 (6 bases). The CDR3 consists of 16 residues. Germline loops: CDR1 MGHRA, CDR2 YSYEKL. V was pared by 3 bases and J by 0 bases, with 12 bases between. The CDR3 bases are TGCGCCAGCAGCCATCCGGACAGCGTCTCTGGAAACACCATATATTTT. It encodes CASSHPDSVSGNTIYF.

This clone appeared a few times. The DNA for the CDR3 is TGTGCCAGCGGGGGGGTAATTGAGCAGTTCTTC. Translating it yields CASGGVIEQFF. The V and J genes are TRBV27 and TRBJ2-1; 7 bases align to TRBD2. After removal of 8 bases from V and 9 bases from J, the junction contained 4 bases not matched to a gene. The CDR3 loop spans 11 amino acids. Germline V gene lookup returns CDR1 MNHEY and CDR2 SMNVEV (reference sequence).

The CDR3 DNA reads as TGCAGCGTTGCATTTTTAGGGTCGAGATCCGAGCAGTACTTC. Amino acid sequence: CSVAFLGSRSEQYF. The chain joins TRBV29-1 to TRBJ2-7; D unresolved. Trimming left V 4 bases short and J 6 bases short, with 19 bases between. The CDR3 is made up of 14 amino acids. CDR1 and CDR2 from the germline V gene are SQVTM and ANQGSEA.

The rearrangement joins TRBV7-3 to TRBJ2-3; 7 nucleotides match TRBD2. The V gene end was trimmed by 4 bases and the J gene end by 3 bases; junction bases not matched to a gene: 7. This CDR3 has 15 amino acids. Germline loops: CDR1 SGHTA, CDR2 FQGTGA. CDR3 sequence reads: CASSSIGRGTDTQYF. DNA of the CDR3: TGTGCCAGCAGCTCGATAGGGCGGGGGACAGATACGCAGTATTTT.

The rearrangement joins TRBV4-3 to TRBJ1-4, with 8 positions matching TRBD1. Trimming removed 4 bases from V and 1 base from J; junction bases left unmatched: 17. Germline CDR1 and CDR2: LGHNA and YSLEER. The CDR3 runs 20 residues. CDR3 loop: CASSPSPPGQVRGTNEKLFF. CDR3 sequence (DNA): TGCGCCAGCAGCCCTTCGCCCCCGGGACAGGTTCGGGGAACTAATGAAAAACTGTTTTTT.

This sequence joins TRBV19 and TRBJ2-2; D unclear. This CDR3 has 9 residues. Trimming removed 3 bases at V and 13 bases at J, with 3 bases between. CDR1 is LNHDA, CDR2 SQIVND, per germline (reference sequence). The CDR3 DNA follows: TGTGCCAGTAGTATCCGGCTGTTTTTT. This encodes CASSIRLFF.

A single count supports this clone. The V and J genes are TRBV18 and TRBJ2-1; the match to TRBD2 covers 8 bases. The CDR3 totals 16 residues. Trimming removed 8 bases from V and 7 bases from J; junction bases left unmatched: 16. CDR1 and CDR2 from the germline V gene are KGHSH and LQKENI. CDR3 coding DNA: TGTGCCAGCCCCGCCAGGGGCAGGGGCGGGGGGAATGAGCAGTTCTTC. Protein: CASPARGRGGGNEQFF.

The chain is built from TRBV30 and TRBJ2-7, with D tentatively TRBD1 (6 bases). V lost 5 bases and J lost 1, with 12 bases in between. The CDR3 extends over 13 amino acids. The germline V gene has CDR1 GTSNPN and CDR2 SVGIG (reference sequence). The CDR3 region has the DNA TGTGCCTGGGGGAAACAGGGTTCCTACGAGCAGTACTTC. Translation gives CAWGKQGSYEQYF.

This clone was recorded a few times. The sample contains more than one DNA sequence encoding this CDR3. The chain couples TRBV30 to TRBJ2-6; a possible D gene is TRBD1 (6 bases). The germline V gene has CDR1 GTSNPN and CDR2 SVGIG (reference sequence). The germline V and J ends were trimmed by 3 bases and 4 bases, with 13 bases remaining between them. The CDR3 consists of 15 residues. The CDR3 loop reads CAWSEGGAGANVLTF. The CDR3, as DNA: TGTGCCTGGAGCGAAGGGGGTGCCGGGGCCAACGTCCTGACTTTC. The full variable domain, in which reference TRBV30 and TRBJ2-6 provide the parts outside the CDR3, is SQTIHQWPATLVQPVGSPLSLECTVEGTSNPNLYWYRQAAGRGLQLLFYSVGIGQISSEVPQNLSASRPQDRQFILSSKKLLLSDSGFYLCAWSEGGAGANVLTFGAGSRLTVL.

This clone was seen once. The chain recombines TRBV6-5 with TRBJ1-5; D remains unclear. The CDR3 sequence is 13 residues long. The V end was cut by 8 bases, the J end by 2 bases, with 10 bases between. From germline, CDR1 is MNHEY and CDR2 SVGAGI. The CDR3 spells CASGRTGNQPQHF. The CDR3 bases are TGTGCCAGCGGGAGAACGGGCAATCAGCCCCAGCATTTT.

DNA for the CDR3: TGTGCCAGCAGTTCAACCGGGACGGGCTCCTACGAGCAGTACTTC. Translation: CASSSTGTGSYEQYF. The chain joins TRBV28 to TRBJ2-7; either TRBD1 or TRBD2 may fit D (5 bases each). Trimming stripped 4 bases from V and 0 bases from J, with 13 bases between. There are 15 residues in the CDR3. Germline V CDR1 and CDR2: MDHEN, SYDVKM.

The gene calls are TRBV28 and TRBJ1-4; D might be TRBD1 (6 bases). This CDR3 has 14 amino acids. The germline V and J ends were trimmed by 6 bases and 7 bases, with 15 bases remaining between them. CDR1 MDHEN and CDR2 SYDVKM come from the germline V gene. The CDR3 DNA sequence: TGTGCCAGCAGGCCCCAGGGGCTGAGTGAAAAACTGTTTTTT. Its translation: CASRPQGLSEKLFF.

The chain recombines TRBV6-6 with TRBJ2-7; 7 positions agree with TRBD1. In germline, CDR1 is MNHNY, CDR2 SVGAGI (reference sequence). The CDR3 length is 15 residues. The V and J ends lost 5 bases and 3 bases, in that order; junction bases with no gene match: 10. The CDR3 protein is CASSRGTVKDYEQYF. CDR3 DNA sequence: TGTGCCAGCAGTAGAGGGACAGTGAAGGACTACGAGCAGTACTTC.

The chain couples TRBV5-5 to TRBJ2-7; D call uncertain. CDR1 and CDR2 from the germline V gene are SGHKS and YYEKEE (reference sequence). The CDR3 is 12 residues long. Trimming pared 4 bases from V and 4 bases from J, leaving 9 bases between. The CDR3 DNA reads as TGTGCCAGCAGCCTCTCTTTTTACGAGCAGTACTTC. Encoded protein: CASSLSFYEQYF.

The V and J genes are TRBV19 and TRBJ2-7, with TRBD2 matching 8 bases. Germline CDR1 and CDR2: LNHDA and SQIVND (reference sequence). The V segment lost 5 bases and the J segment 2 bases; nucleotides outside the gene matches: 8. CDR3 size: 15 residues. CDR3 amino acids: CASSGSGREAYEQYF. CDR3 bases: TGTGCCAGTAGTGGTTCCGGGAGGGAGGCCTACGAGCAGTACTTC.

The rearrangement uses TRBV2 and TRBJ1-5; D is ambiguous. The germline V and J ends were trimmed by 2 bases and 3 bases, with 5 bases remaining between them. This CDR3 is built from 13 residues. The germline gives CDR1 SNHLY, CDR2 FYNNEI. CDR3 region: CASSEQANQPQHF. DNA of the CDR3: TGTGCCAGCAGTGAACAGGCCAATCAGCCCCAGCATTTT.

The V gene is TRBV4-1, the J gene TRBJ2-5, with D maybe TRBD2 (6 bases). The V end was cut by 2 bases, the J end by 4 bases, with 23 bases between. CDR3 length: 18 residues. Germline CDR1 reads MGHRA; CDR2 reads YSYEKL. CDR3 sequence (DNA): TGCGCCAGCAGCCAATGGATAATTATGCGGGATAGGGGAGAGACCCAGTACTTC. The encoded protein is CASSQWIIMRDRGETQYF.

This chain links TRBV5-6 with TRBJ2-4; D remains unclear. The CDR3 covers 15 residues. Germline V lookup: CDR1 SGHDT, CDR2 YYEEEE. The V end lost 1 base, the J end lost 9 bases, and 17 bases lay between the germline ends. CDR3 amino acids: CASSLKAPQGIIQYF. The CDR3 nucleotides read TGTGCCAGCAGCTTGAAGGCACCCCAAGGGATCATTCAGTACTTC.

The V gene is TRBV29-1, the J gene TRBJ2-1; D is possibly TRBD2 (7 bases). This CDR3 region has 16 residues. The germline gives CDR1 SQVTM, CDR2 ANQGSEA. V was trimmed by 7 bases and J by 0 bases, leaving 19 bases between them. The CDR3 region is CSGGGAAGSSYNEQFF. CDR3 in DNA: TGCAGCGGGGGGGGCGCCGCGGGGAGCTCCTACAATGAGCAGTTCTTC.

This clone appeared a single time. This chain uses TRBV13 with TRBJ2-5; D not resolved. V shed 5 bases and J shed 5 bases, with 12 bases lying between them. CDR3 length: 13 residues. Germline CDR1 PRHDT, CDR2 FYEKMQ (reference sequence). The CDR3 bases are TGTGCCAGCAGCCCGAATCGTTTGGAGACCCAGTACTTC. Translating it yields CASSPNRLETQYF.

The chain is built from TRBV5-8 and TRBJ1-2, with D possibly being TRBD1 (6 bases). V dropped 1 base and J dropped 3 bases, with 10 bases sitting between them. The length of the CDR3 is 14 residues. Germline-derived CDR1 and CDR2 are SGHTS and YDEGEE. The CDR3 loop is CASSLTGIDYGYTF. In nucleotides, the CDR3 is TGTGCCAGCAGCTTGACAGGGATAGACTATGGCTACACCTTC.

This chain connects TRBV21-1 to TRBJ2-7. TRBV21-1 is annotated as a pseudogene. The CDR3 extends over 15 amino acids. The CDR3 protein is CASSATAESSYEQYF. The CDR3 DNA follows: TGTGCCAGCAGCGCAACGGCAGAGAGCTCCTACGAGCAGTACTTC.

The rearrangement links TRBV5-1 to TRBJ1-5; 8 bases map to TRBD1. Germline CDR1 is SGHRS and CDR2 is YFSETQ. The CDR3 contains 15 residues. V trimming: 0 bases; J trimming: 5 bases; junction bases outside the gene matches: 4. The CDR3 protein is CASSLGQGAYQPQHF. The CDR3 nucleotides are TGCGCCAGCAGCTTGGGCCAGGGGGCTTATCAGCCCCAGCATTTT.

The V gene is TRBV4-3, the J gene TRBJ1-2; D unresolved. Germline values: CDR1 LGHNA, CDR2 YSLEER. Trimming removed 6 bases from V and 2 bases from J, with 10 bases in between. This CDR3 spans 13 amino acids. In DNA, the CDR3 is TGCGCCAGCAGTCGAGAAAGGAACTATGGCTACACCTTC. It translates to CASSRERNYGYTF.